The sequence of this T cell receptor (beta chain) was determined in a study of CD8 T cells in Susac syndrome. Overall study findings and caveats: The TCR sequencing and HLA analysis in the study involved a relatively small number of individuals, as the study acknowledged.

TEMRA cells were FACS-enriched, unlike CD8+ and CD4+ T cells, which were negatively isolated. The V gene's germline CDR1 is SGHTA and CDR2 FQGNSA. Trimming left V 6 bases short and J 3 bases short, with 14 bases between. The length of the CDR3 is 15 residues. The RNA, about 0.45 to 1 ug, was put through reverse transcription using random hexamers. The method of amplification for TCR beta CDR3 was immunoSEQ multiplex PCR, covering 54 Vbeta and 13 Jbeta. Using its own MiXCR run on the immunoSEQ multiplex PCR reads, TCRdb lists one record per CDR3 protein. Of roughly 140,000 distinct CDR3 sequences listed, about 95% are singletons. This clonotype was seen once. Its antigen is as yet unknown.

V and J are TRBV7-2 and TRBJ1-4; a possible D gene is TRBD1 (5 bases). The receptor was isolated from a human donor with multiple sclerosis. Sequencing used CD8+ T cells from PBMCs. The CDR3 region has the DNA TGTGCCAGCAGTTCCAGACGGGGGGCTAATGAAAAACTGTTTTTT. Its protein product is CASSSRRGANEKLFF.